Below, 21 T cell receptor beta chains from the same sample are listed, as sequenced in a study of human T cells and chemical hapten exposure. TCRdb reprocessed the RACE reads via MiXCR and lists one record per CDR3 protein. The sample lists 350,000 to 400,000 distinct CDR3 sequences, 5.1% occurring once. As to time point: pre-sensitization, week 0. Treatment of the sample: therapeutic diphenylcyclopropenone sensitization with weekly scalp DPC. Sequenced here: whole blood, sampled in connection with sensitization to the hapten diphenylcyclopropenone (DPC). The receptor source for this set is a woman between 50 and 59 years old with alopecia areata. Some clones in this sample may be carry-over from other donors' samples.

The chain joins TRBV7-9 to TRBJ1-5; 9 positions agree with TRBD1. Germline CDR1 SEHNR, CDR2 FQNEAQ (reference sequence). This CDR3 has 17 amino acids. The V and J ends lost 3 bases and 1 base, in that order; junction bases with no gene match: 7. For the CDR3, the DNA is TGTGCCAGCAGCTTGGGGACAGGGCGGCCGAGCAATCAGCCCCAGCATTTT. This sequence encodes CASSLGTGRPSNQPQHF.

This clonotype was counted a few times. This chain connects TRBV20-1 to TRBJ2-7; 12 bases are a match to TRBD2. Germline CDR1 DFQATT, CDR2 SNEGSKA (reference sequence). V was clipped by 5 bases and J by 5 bases; unmatched bases: 4. This CDR3 is built from 13 residues. The CDR3 bases are TGCAGTGCTGGACTAGCGGGACAGAACGAGCAGTACTTC. This translates into CSAGLAGQNEQYF.

On this clonotype: It may be a read error: a sequence one base away is much more abundant. The rearrangement links TRBV5-1 to TRBJ1-1; 8 nucleotides agree with TRBD1. Germline V gives CDR1 SGHRS, CDR2 YFSETQ. The CDR3 length is 14 residues. With 4 bases clipped from V and 8 bases from J, the junction kept 10 bases outside the gene matches. The CDR3 bases are TGCGCCAGCAGCCCTCAGACAGGGGTGAAAGAAGCTTTCTTT. Translated, it gives CASSPQTGVKEAFF.

The genes are TRBV5-5 and TRBJ1-6; TRBD1 is a possible D gene (6 bases). The germline V gene has CDR1 SGHKS and CDR2 YYEKEE (reference sequence). Trimming shortened V by 6 bases and J by 3 bases, and 10 bases separated the two germline ends. This CDR3 is built from 14 residues. CDR3 in amino acids: CASTKGGYNSPLHF. The CDR3 bases are TGTGCCAGCACGAAAGGGGGCTATAATTCACCCCTCCACTTT.

This clonotype showed up many times. The chain has TRBV6-1 and TRBJ1-2; 7 bases match TRBD1. J gave up 6 bases and V 6 bases, and 4 bases lay outside the gene matches. CDR1 and CDR2 (germline): MNHNS, SASEGT. The CDR3 covers 12 residues. The CDR3 nucleotides are TGTGCCAGCAGAGGGACAGCGGATGGCTACACCTTC. Its translation: CASRGTADGYTF.

The sample holds many counts of this clonotype. The CDR3: CSAQYRGRDYGYTF. For the CDR3, the DNA is TGCAGTGCTCAATACAGGGGGCGCGACTATGGCTACACCTTC. The chain combines TRBV20-1 with TRBJ1-2; 9 nucleotides align to TRBD1. V was clipped by 5 bases and J by 3 bases; unmatched bases: 7. CDR3 length: 14 amino acids. CDR1 and CDR2 (germline): DFQATT, SNEGSKA (reference sequence).

This clonotype was recorded many times. V and J are TRBV7-2 and TRBJ2-5; 7 bases align to TRBD2. The junction had 8 bases not matched to a gene; V was cut back by 6 bases and J by 1 base. CDR3 length equals 15 residues. Germline CDR1 and CDR2: SGHTA and FQGNSA. CDR3 amino acids: CASRLKWTSQETQYF. The CDR3 DNA reads TGTGCCAGCAGATTAAAATGGACTAGCCAAGAGACCCAGTACTTC.

This clonotype was counted ten times or more. The chain links TRBV24-1 to TRBJ1-1, with 8 bases identical to TRBD1. Unmatched junction bases numbered 2, after V lost 5 bases and J lost 1 base. This CDR3 region has 14 residues. Germline V gene lookup returns CDR1 KGHDR and CDR2 SFDVKD. This CDR3 is CATSGTGWNTEAFF. As DNA, the CDR3 is TGTGCCACCAGTGGGACAGGGTGGAACACTGAAGCTTTCTTT.

This clonotype has a count of ten or more. The J gene is TRBJ2-3, the V gene TRBV29-1; no definite D call. This CDR3 comprises 9 residues. V dropped 4 bases and J dropped 4 bases, with 0 bases sitting between them. Germline loops: CDR1 SQVTM, CDR2 ANQGSEA. The CDR3 spells CSVADTQYF. CDR3 bases: TGCAGCGTTGCAGATACGCAGTATTTT.

This clonotype was recorded at least ten times. The chain recombines TRBV20-1 with TRBJ2-1, with 10 bases aligning to TRBD2. Germline CDR1 reads DFQATT; CDR2 reads SNEGSKA (reference sequence). V lost 3 bases and J lost 3; bases outside the gene matches: 5. The CDR3 runs to 15 residues. The CDR3 bases are TGCAGTGCTAGGGCACTAGCGGGGAGCTACAATGAGCAGTTCTTC. Its protein product is CSARALAGSYNEQFF.

This clonotype showed up many times. This chain joins TRBV7-9 and TRBJ2-1, with unresolved D. CDR1 and CDR2 (germline): SEHNR, FQNEAQ (reference sequence). V lost 1 base, J lost 9 bases, and 4 bases lay in between. The CDR3 length is 11 residues. The CDR3 region has the DNA TGTGCCAGCAGCTTAGACCCTGAGCAGTTCTTC. This codes for CASSLDPEQFF.

This clonotype turned up a few times. This chain links TRBV6-5 with TRBJ2-1, with a tentative D call TRBD1 (5 bases). The V gene's germline CDR1 is MNHEY and CDR2 SVGAGI. Trimming stripped 1 base from V and 3 bases from J, with 10 bases between. The CDR3 contains 15 residues. CDR3 region: CASSYWAGYYNEQFF. Here the CDR3 DNA reads TGTGCCAGCAGTTACTGGGCAGGGTACTACAATGAGCAGTTCTTC.

This clonotype was observed a handful of times. This chain uses TRBV20-1 with TRBJ2-2, with 7 bases aligning to TRBD2. Trimming cost V 6 bases and J 3 bases; bases outside gene matches: 10. The germline gives CDR1 DFQATT, CDR2 SNEGSKA (reference sequence). This CDR3 has 15 amino acids. In DNA form, the CDR3 reads TGCAGTGCCAGCACTTGGGGACTACACACCGGGGAGCTGTTTTTT. It codes for CSASTWGLHTGELFF.

This clonotype was found many times. The chain joins TRBV29-1 to TRBJ2-1; maybe TRBD1 (5 bases). Germline lookup yields CDR1 SQVTM and CDR2 ANQGSEA. V lost 5 bases and J lost 9, with 8 bases in between. CDR3 length: 10 amino acids. The CDR3 DNA is TGCAGCGTTATAGGGGCTGAGCAGTTCTTC. Translating gives CSVIGAEQFF.

This clonotype was detected ten times or more. The chain uses TRBV14 and TRBJ1-2; the D gene is possibly TRBD1 (6 bases). Germline V CDR1 and CDR2: SGHDN, FVKESK. The ends were cut back, 0 bases at V and 4 bases at J, with 12 bases in the middle. The CDR3 is made up of 15 amino acids. CDR3 coding DNA: TGTGCCAGCAGCCAAGATCGAACAGGGCCCTATGGCTACACCTTC. Amino acids: CASSQDRTGPYGYTF.

The chain recombines TRBV5-4 with TRBJ1-2, with D hard to call. CDR1 and CDR2 from the germline V gene are SGHNT and YYREEE (reference sequence). This CDR3 has 14 amino acids. The ends were cut back, 3 bases at V and 4 bases at J, with 13 bases in the middle. The CDR3: CASSSPTGSYGYTF. For the CDR3, the DNA is TGTGCCAGCAGCTCGCCTACCGGAAGCTATGGCTACACCTTC.

To note about this clonotype: Possible read error: a much larger clone is one base away. As the CDR3 is not closed by the conserved phenylalanine or tryptophan, this likely results from a read error. This rearrangement joins TRBV11-2 to TRBJ2-1; 13 bases match TRBD2. The CDR3 totals 15 residues. The germline CDR1 and CDR2 sequences are SGHAT and FQNNGV. J lost 9 bases, V lost 3 bases, and 5 bases had no gene match. CDR3 in amino acids: CASSLRTSGRGEQFI. As DNA, the CDR3 is TGTGCCAGCAGCTTGAGAACTAGCGGGAGGGGTGAGCAGTTCATC.

This clonotype showed up just a few times. V gene TRBV10-3 combines with J gene TRBJ2-1; 10 bases are a match to TRBD2. Trimming cost V 7 bases and J 13 bases; bases outside gene matches: 10. This CDR3 spans 13 amino acids. Germline loops: CDR1 ENHRY, CDR2 SYGVKD. This CDR3 reads CAITPGLAEPQFF. CDR3 nucleotides: TGTGCCATCACTCCCGGACTAGCGGAGCCCCAGTTCTTC.

This clonotype was picked up many times. The chain recombines TRBV6-1 with TRBJ1-1, with a weak D call TRBD1 (5 bases). Trimming shortened V by 3 bases and J by 4 bases, and 9 bases separated the two germline ends. CDR1 MNHNS and CDR2 SASEGT come from the germline V gene. The CDR3 is made up of 13 amino acids. In DNA, the CDR3 is TGTGCCAGCAGTGAGAAGGGGAGCACTGAAGCTTTCTTT. Translating gives CASSEKGSTEAFF.

There are many counts of this clonotype. This sequence joins TRBV7-9 and TRBJ2-4; the match to TRBD1 covers 9 bases. Germline loops: CDR1 SEHNR, CDR2 FQNEAQ (reference sequence). The CDR3 consists of 15 residues. V dropped 6 bases and J dropped 9; count of bases not matched to a gene: 12. The CDR3 DNA reads as TGTGCCAGCAGTTACTCCGGGACAGGGCTTCCCATTCAGTACTTC. Its translation is CASSYSGTGLPIQYF.

The V and J genes are TRBV6-5 and TRBJ1-1; D may be TRBD1 (5 bases). Germline V CDR1 and CDR2: MNHEY, SVGAGI. Trimming removed 0 bases at V and 5 bases at J, with 16 bases between. This CDR3 has 16 residues. Here the CDR3 reads CASSYSKRTGGTEAFF. CDR3 coding DNA: TGTGCCAGCAGTTACTCGAAAAGGACCGGGGGGACTGAAGCTTTCTTT.